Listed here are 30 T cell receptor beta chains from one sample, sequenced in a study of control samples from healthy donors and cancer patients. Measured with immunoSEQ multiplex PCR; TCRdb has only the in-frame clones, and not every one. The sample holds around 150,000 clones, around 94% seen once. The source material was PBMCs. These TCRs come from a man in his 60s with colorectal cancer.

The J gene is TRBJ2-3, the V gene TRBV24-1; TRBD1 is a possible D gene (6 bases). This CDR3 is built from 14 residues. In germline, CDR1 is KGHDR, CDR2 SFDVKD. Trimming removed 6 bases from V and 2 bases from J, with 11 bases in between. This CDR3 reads CATSSWDTTDTQYF. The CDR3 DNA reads TGTGCCACCAGTTCCTGGGACACCACAGATACGCAGTATTTT.

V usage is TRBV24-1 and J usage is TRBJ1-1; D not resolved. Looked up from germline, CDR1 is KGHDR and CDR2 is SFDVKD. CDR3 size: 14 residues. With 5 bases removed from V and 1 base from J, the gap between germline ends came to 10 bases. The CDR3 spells CATSGAEANTEAFF. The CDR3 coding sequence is TGTGCCACCAGTGGAGCCGAGGCGAACACTGAAGCTTTCTTT.

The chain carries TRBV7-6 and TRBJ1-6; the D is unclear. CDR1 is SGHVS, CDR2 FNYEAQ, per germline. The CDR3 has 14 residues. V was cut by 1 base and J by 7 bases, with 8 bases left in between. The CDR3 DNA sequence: TGTGCCAGCAGCTTAGTGACGGAGAATTCACCCCTCCACTTT. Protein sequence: CASSLVTENSPLHF.

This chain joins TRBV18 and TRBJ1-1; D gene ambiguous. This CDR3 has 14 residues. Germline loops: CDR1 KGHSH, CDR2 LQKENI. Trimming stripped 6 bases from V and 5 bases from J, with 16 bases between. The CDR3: CASSIVREQTEAFF. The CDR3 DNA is TGTGCCAGCTCTATTGTCAGAGAACAGACTGAAGCTTTCTTT.

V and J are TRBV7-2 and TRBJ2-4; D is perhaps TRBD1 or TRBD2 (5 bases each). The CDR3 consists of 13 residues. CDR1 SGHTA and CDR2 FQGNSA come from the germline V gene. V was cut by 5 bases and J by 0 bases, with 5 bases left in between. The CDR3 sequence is CASSGTAKNIQYF. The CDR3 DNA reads TGTGCCAGCAGCGGGACAGCCAAAAACATTCAGTACTTC.

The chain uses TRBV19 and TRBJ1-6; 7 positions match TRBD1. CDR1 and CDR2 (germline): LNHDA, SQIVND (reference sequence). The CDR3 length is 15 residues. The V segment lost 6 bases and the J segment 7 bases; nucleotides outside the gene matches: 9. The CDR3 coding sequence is TGTGCCAGTAGATCCATCAGGGGGTGGAATTCACCCCTCCACTTT. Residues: CASRSIRGWNSPLHF.

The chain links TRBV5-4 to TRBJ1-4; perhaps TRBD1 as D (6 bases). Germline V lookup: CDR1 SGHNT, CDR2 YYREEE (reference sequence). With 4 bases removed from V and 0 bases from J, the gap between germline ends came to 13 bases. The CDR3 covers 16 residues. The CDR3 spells CASSRDIVSTNEKLFF. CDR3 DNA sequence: TGTGCCAGCAGCAGGGACATAGTATCAACTAATGAAAAACTGTTTTTT.

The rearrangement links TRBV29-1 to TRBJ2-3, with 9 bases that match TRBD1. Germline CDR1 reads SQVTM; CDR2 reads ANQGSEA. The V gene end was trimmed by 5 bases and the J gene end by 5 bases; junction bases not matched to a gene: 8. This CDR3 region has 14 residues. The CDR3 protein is CSVNLQGAQDTQYF. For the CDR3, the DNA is TGCAGCGTTAATCTACAGGGGGCACAAGATACGCAGTATTTT.

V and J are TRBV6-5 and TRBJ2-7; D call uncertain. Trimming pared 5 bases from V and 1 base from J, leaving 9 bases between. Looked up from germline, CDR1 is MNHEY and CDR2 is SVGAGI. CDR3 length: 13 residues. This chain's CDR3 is CASSPDGSYEQYF. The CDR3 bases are TGTGCCAGCAGTCCGGACGGATCCTACGAGCAGTACTTC.

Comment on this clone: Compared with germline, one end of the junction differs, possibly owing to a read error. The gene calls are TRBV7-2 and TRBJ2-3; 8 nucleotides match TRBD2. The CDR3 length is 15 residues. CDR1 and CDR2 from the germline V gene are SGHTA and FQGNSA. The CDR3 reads CASSLAGSSTDTQYF. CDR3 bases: TGTGCCAGCAGCCTAGCGGGTAGTAGCACAGATACGCAGTATTTT.

This chain's CDR3 is CASSPGIPLHF. CDR3 sequence (DNA): TGTGCCAGCAGCCCCGGAATACCCCTCCACTTT. The chain is built from TRBV7-8 and TRBJ1-6; D gene uncertain. CDR3 size: 11 residues. The V end lost 5 bases, the J end lost 12 bases, and 8 bases lay between the germline ends. In germline, CDR1 is SGHVS, CDR2 FQNEAQ.

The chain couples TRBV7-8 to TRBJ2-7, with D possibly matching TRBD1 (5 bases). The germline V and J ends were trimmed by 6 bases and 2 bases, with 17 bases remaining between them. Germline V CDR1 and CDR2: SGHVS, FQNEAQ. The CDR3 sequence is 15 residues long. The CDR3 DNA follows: TGTGCCAGCAGTCCGATTCTGGGGCCCACCTACGAGCAGTACTTC. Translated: CASSPILGPTYEQYF. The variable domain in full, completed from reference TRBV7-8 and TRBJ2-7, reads GAGVSQSPRYKVAKRGQDVALRCDPISGHVSLFWYQQALGQGPEFLTYFQNEAQLDKSGLPSDRFFAERPEGSVSTLKIQRTQQEDSAVYLCASSPILGPTYEQYFGPGTRLTVT.

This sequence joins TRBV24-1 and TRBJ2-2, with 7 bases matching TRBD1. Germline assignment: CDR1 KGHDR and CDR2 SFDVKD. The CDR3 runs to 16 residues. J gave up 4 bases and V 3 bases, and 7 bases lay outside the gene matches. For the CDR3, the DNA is TGTGCCACCAGTGATGCGACAGGGAAGAGCACCGGGGAGCTGTTTTTT. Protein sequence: CATSDATGKSTGELFF.

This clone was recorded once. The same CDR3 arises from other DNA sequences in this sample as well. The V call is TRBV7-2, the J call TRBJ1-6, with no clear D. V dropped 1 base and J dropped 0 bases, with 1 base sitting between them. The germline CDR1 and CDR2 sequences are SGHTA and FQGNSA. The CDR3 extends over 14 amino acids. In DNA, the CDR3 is TGTGCCAGCAGCTTAGGCTCCTATAATTCACCCCTCCACTTT. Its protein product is CASSLGSYNSPLHF.

The CDR3 coding sequence is TGTGCCTGGAGTCAGGGGAATTCCTACGAGCAGTACTTC. This encodes CAWSQGNSYEQYF. This chain connects TRBV30 to TRBJ2-7, with D possibly matching TRBD1 (6 bases). V was cut by 2 bases and J by 1 base, with 9 bases left in between. The CDR3 contains 13 residues. From germline, CDR1 is GTSNPN and CDR2 SVGIG (reference sequence).

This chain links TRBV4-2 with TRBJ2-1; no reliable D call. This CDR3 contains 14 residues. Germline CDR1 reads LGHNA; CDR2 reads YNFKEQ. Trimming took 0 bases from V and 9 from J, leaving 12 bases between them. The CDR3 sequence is CASSQDLGLTEQFF. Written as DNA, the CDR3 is TGTGCCAGCAGCCAAGATCTGGGTCTTACTGAGCAGTTCTTC.

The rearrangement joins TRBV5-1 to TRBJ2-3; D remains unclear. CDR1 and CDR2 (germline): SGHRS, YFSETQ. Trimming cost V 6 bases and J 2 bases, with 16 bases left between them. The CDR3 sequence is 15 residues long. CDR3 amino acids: CASTRQVPFTDTQYF. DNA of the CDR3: TGCGCCAGCACAAGACAAGTACCTTTCACAGATACGCAGTATTTT.

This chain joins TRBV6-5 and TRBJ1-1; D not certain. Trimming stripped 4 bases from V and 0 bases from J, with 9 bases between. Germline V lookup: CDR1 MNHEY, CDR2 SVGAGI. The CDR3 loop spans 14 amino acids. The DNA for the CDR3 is TGTGCCAGCAGTTTTGGCAGCATGAACACTGAAGCTTTCTTT. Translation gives CASSFGSMNTEAFF.

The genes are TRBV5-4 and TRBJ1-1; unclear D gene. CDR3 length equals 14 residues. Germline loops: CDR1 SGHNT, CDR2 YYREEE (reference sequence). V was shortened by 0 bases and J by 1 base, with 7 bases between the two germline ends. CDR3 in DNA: TGTGCCAGCAGCTTGGCCGCGGGGAACACTGAAGCTTTCTTT. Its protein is CASSLAAGNTEAFF.

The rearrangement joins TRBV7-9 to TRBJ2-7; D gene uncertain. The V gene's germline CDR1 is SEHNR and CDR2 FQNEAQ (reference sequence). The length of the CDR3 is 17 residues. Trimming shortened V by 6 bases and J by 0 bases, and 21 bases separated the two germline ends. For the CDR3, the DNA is TGTGCCAGCAGTTCCCCCAAGGAGCTAGAGCTCTCCTACGAGCAGTACTTC. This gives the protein CASSSPKELELSYEQYF. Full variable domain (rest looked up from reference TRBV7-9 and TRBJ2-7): DTGVSQNPRHKITKRGQNVTFRCDPISEHNRLYWYRQTLGQGPEFLTYFQNEAQLEKSRLLSDRFSAERPKGSFSTLEIQRTEQGDSAMYLCASSSPKELELSYEQYFGPGTRLTVT.

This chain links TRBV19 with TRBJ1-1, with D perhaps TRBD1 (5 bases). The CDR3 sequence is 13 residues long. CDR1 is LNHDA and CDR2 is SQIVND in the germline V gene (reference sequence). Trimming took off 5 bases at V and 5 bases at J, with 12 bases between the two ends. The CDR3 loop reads CASSWSGGTEAFF. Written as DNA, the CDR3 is TGTGCCAGTAGTTGGTCGGGGGGGACTGAAGCTTTCTTT.

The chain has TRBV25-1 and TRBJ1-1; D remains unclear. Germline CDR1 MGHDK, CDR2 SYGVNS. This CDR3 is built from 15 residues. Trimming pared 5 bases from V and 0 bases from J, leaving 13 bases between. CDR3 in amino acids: CASSSSSTVNTEAFF. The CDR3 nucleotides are TGTGCCAGCAGTTCTTCCAGTACGGTGAACACTGAAGCTTTCTTT.

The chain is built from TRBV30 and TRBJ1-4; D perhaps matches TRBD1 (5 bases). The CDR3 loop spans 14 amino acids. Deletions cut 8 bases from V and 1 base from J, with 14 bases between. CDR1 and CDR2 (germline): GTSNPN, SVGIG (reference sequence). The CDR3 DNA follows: TGTGCCGGGGAGAGGGGAGTAACTAATGAAAAACTGTTTTTT. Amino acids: CAGERGVTNEKLFF.

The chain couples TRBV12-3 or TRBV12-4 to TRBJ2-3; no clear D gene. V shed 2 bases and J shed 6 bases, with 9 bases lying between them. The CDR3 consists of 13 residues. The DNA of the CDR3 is TGTGCCAGCAGTTTATCCCCTCGGGATACGCAGTATTTT. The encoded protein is CASSLSPRDTQYF.

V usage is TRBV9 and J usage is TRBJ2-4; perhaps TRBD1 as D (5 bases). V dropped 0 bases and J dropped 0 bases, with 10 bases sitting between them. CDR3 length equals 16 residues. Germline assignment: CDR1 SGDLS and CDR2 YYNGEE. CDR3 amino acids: CASSVGGSLAKNIQYF. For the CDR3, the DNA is TGTGCCAGCAGCGTAGGGGGCAGTTTAGCCAAAAACATTCAGTACTTC.

The CDR3 bases are TGTGCCAGCAGCCCCCAGGTCGGCTACGAGCAGTACTTC. Translated: CASSPQVGYEQYF. The rearrangement links TRBV3-1 (or the pseudogene TRBV3-2) to TRBJ2-7; D is undetermined. The germline CDR1 and CDR2 sequences are LGHDT and YNNKEL (reference sequence). CDR3 length: 13 residues. Trimming shortened V by 4 bases and J by 3 bases, and 10 bases separated the two germline ends.

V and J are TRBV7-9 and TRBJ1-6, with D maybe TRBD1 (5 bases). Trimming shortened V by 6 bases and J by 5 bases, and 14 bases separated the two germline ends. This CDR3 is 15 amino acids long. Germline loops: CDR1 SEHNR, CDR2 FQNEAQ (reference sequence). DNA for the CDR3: TGTGCCAGCAGTCCCCGACAGCCCGATAATTCACCCCTCCACTTT. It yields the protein CASSPRQPDNSPLHF.

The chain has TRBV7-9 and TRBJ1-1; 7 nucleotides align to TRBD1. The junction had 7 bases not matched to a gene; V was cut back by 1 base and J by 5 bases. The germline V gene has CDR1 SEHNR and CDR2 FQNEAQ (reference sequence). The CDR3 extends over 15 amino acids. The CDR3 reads CASSLGGGGRTEAFF. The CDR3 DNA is TGTGCCAGCAGCTTAGGAGGGGGCGGGAGGACTGAAGCTTTCTTT.

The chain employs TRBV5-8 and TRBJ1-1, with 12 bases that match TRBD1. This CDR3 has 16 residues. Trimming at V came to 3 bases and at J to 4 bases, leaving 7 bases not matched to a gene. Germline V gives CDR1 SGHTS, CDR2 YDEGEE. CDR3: CASSSGTGGEVTEAFF. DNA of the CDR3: TGTGCCAGCAGCTCCGGGACAGGGGGCGAGGTCACTGAAGCTTTCTTT.

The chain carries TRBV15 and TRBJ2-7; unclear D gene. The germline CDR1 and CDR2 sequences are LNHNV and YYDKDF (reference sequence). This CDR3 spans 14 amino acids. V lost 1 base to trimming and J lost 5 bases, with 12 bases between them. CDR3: CATSRALPGHEQYF. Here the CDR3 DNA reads TGTGCCACCAGCAGAGCTCTCCCCGGTCACGAGCAGTACTTC.